This TCR beta chain is drawn from a study of beta chain features in type 1 diabetes (dated by TCRdb to 2016 to 2019). Study-level background: Patients and healthy donors did not differ in mean age, gender distribution, total cell number or subset yield. A total of roughly 100 million sorted cells were examined across all samples, and a strong correlation was observed between cell number per subset and RNA yield. The study compared TCRB repertoires of sorted circulating CD4+ T cell subsets between recently diagnosed type 1 diabetes patients and matched healthy donors. Naive and central memory subsets were obtained from all 30 or so donors, but regulatory and stem cell-like memory subsets were isolated from only 8 patients and roughly eight healthy donors.

What the authors observed across the whole study: At VDJ recombination sites, patients with type 1 diabetes made fewer insertions and deleted more nucleotides, a pattern implying thymic rearrangement abnormalities. Sequencing cDNA rather than genomic DNA could over-represent highly expressing activated cells, although activation and CD3 levels did not differ between groups. A moderate but significant shortening of TCRB CDR3 length was observed in type 1 diabetes patients in all four CD4+ subsets. Naive, central memory and regulatory TCRB repertoires appeared to be more alike among patients than among healthy donors. Only small numbers of individuals were included in the HLA sub-analyses, which left unresolved whether HLA type had any influence on TCRB rearrangement. PCR may preferentially amplify shorter templates, but because patient and control samples were amplified and corrected together, any resulting skew would affect both groups equally.

Comment on this clone: Its antigen is not yet known. The sample holds no much larger clone one base away, and base qualities are not on file.

From each donor, a single peripheral blood sample of 90 to 150 mL on average was drawn into heparinised tubes. Naive, central memory, regulatory and stem cell-like memory CD4+ T cells were sorted on a BD FACSAria II using a panel including CD45RO, CCR7, CD25, CD127, CD95 and CD27. Purity was above 95% for every sorted population. PBMCs were isolated immediately by Lymphoprep density gradient centrifugation and stained directly without culture. So that batch effects would be minimized, each experiment stained and sorted samples in pairs, pairing one healthy donor with one patient. CDR1 and CDR2, looked up from the germline V gene, are KGHSH and LQKENI. V loses 5 bases of germline sequence and J loses 8 bases, and the interval between the two ends is 15 bases. The CDR3 contains 13 residues, cysteine and phenylalanine counted. Only the CDR3 part of the read is kept: 39 bases, read in frame from the first base.

The entire isolated RNA was reverse transcribed using the High Capacity cDNA Reverse Transcription Kit, and thus expressed TCRB transcripts were sequenced. Deep immunoSEQ sequencing was applied to naive, central memory and regulatory T cell samples, giving an average of roughly 3.5 million total reads per sample. Sorted cells were lysed in RLT buffer, and RNA was extracted using DNase-treated RNeasy Micro or Mini kits according to cell number. To prevent cross-contamination, every cell subset was processed on its own, while patient and healthy donor samples were processed together. The immunoSEQ multiplex PCR was used to amplify TCRB sequences from cDNA, yielding 87-bp fragments that span the CDR3 region. Sequencing of the amplicons was performed on the Illumina HiSeq platform. The authors' pipeline ran thus. PCR bias was computationally corrected using synthetic template baselines, reads within Hamming distance 2 were collapsed, and singletons that could not be merged were discarded. Reads were aligned against IMGT to assign V, D and J genes, CDR3 length and insertions or deletions at six rearrangement sites. Within each subset, clonotype counts were normalized to sorted cell number, and only after that were true diversity and Gini coefficients computed with the tcR R package. The overlap coefficient, calculated on TCRB nucleotide sequences, was used to quantify repertoire sharing. As a proxy for the pre-selection repertoire, out-of-frame TCRB sequences from naive cells were analyzed. TCRdb obtained this table from immuneACCESS and retained in-frame rearrangements with V and J assigned. These tables miss some clones; where compared with another copy, unresolved V genes account for less than half of the shortfall, and the remainder is unexplained. From that table come the V and J calls and clone size; the DNA was used to work out D and trimming. The sample has some 900,000 clones on record, 15% to 20% of them singletons. The ten biggest clones cover 0.02% to 0.03% of the sample.

Sequencing was done on a sample of naive CD4+ T cells from blood. The cell subset or site label on this specimen signifies: true naive CD4+ T cells. The source is a woman under 30 in good health. The chain links TRBV18 with TRBJ1-2; the D segment could be TRBD1, given 5 matching bases. The DNA reads as follows: TGTGCCAGCTCAGACAGTCAGGGTAAAGGCTACACCTTC. It encodes CASSDSQGKGYTF.